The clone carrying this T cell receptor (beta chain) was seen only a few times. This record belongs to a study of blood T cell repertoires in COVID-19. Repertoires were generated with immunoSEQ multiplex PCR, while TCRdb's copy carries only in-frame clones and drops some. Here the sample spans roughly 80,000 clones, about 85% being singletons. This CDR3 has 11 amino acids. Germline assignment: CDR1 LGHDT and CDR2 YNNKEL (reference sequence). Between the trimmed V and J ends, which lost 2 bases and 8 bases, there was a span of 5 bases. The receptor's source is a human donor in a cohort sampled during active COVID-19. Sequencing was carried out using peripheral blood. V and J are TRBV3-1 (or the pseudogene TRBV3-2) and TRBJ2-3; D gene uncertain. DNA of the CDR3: TGTGCCAGCAGCCAAATCGGTACGCAGTATTTT. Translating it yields CASSQIGTQYF.